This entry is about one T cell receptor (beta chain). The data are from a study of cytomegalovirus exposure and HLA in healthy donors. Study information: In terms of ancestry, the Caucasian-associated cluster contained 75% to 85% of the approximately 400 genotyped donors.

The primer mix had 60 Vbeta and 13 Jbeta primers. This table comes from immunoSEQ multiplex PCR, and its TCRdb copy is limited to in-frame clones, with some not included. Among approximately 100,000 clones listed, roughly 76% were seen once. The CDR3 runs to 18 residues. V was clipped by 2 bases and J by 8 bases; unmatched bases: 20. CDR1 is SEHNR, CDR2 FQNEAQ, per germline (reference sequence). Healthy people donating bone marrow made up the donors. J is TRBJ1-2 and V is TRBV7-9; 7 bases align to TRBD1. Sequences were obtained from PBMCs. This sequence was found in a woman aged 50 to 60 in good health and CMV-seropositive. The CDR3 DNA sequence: TGTGCCAGCAGCTTATTCGCCCAACAGGGGAAAGGGGTTGGAGGCTACACCTTC. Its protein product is CASSLFAQQGKGVGGYTF.